This T cell receptor (beta chain) was captured in a study of blood T cell repertoires in COVID-19. The wider study: The study drew acute and convalescent COVID-19 samples from the United States, Italy and Spain.

The repertoire was sequenced with immunoSEQ multiplex PCR; TCRdb's copy has only in-frame clones and lacks some. This table has around 150,000 clones, roughly 84% appearing once. This receptor was identified in a man between 65 and 85 years old with acute or convalescent COVID-19. Sequencing was carried out using peripheral blood.

CDR3 loop: CASSLRWDSYYEQYF. The CDR3 DNA is TGTGCCAGCAGTTTAAGATGGGACAGCTACTACGAGCAGTACTTC. This chain connects TRBV27 to TRBJ2-7, with TRBD1 matching 7 bases. The J segment lost 3 bases and the V segment lost 2 bases, leaving 7 bases of the junction unmatched. Germline-derived CDR1 and CDR2 are MNHEY and SMNVEV (reference sequence). The CDR3 runs to 15 residues.